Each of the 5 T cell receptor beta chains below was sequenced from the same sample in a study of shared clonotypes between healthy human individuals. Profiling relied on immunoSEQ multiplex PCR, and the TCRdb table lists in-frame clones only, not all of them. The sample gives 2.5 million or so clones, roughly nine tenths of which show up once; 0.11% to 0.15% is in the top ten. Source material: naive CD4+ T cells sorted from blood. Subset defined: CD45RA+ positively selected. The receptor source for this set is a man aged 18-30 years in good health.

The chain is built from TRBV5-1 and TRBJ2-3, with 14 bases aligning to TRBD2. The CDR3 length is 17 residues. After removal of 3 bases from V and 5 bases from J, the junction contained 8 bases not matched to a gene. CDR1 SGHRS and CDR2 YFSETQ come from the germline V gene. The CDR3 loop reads CASSWGTSGSGGDTQYF. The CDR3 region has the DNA TGCGCCAGCAGCTGGGGGACTAGCGGGAGCGGAGGAGATACGCAGTATTTT.

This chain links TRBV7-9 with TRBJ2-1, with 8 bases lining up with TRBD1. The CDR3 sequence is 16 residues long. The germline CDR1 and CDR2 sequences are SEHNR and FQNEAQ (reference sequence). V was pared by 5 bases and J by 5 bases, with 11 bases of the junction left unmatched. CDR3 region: CASSPPGTGFHNEQFF. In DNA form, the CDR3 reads TGTGCCAGCAGCCCGCCCGGGACAGGCTTCCACAATGAGCAGTTCTTC.

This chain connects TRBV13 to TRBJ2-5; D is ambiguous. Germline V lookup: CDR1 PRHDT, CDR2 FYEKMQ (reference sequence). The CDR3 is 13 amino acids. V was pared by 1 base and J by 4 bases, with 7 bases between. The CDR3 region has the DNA TGTGCCAGCAGCTTAGATCCCGTAGAGACCCAGTACTTC. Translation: CASSLDPVETQYF. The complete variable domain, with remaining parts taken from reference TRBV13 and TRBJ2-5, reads AAGVIQSPRHLIKEKRETATLKCYPIPRHDTVYWYQQGPGQDPQFLISFYEKMQSDKGSIPDRFSAQQFSDYHSELNMSSLELGDSALYFCASSLDPVETQYFGPGTRLLVL.

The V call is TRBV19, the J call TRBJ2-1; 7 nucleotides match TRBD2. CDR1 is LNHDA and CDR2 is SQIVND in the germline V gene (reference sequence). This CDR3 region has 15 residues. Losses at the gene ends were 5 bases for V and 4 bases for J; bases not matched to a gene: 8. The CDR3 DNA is TGTGCCAGTAGTCCGCAGGGCGGGGGTTACAATGAGCAGTTCTTC. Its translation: CASSPQGGGYNEQFF.

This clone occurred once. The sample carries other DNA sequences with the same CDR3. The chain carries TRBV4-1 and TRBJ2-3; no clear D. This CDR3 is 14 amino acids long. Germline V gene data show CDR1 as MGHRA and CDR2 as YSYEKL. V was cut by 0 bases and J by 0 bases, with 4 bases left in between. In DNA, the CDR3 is TGCGCCAGCAGCCAAGATCTAAGCACAGATACGCAGTATTTT. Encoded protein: CASSQDLSTDTQYF.